These T cell receptor beta chains were read from a single sample in a study of Tregs in tolerant kidney transplant recipients. Only in-frame clones appear in the TCRdb table, and some are missing; sequencing was by immunoSEQ multiplex PCR. Among more than 90,000 clones listed, roughly 93% were seen once. The sequences come from CD4+ T cells from blood (PBMCs), collected 12 months after the transplant. The source of these receptors is a human patient who received a combined kidney and bone marrow transplant. Some T cells may have originated in the graft donor. Both conserved end residues are part of each CDR3. The order of the fields is D gene, V gene, clone size, J gene, CDR3 length, CDR3 DNA, CDR3 protein. A D gene is named only where the DNA matches it firmly. A clone size is listed for some rows: how often the clone was seen (once, few, many), or a class if it is expanded.

TRBD2	TRBV4-2	.	TRBJ2-7	15	TGTGCCAGCAGCTTGGGACTAGCGGGAGCAGGTGAGCAGTACTTC	CASSLGLAGAGEQYF
TRBD1	TRBV7-9	.	TRBJ1-2	13	TGTGCCAGCAGCTTGGAGACAGGGTATGGCTACACCTTC	CASSLETGYGYTF
TRBD2	TRBV10-3	.	TRBJ2-4	15	TGTGCCATCAGCCCCCTAGCGGGAGCCAAAAACATTCAGTACTTC	CAISPLAGAKNIQYF
TRBD2	TRBV7-2	.	TRBJ2-1	15	TGTGCCAGCAGCTTGACTAGCGGGACATACAATGAGCAGTTCTTC	CASSLTSGTYNEQFF
TRBD1	TRBV29-1	.	TRBJ2-7	13	TGCAGCGTTGAAGGGACAGGGGGGGACGAGCAGTACTTC	CSVEGTGGDEQYF
.	TRBV28	.	TRBJ1-2	13	TGTGCCACTATGGTGGGGGAGGTCTATGGCTACACCTTC	CATMVGEVYGYTF
.	TRBV5-8	.	TRBJ2-1	15	TGTGCCAGCAGCTTGTCGGGAGTGGGGTGGAATGAGCAGTTCTTC	CASSLSGVGWNEQFF
TRBD1	TRBV11-3	.	TRBJ2-3	15	TGTGCCAGCAGCCCGAGACAGGGAGCAACAGATATGCAGTATTTT	CASSPRQGATDMQYF
.	TRBV27	.	TRBJ2-7	16	TGTGCCAGCAGTTTAAGTAGAGGCCTAAGCTCCTACGAGCAGTACTTC	CASSLSRGLSSYEQYF
.	TRBV4-2	.	TRBJ2-1	14	TGTGCCAGCAGCCAAGATGGGGGGTCGAATGAGCAGTTCTTC	CASSQDGGSNEQFF
TRBD1	TRBV11-3	.	TRBJ2-5	15	TGTGCCAGCAGCCCGGGACAGGGGGCAGGGGAGACCCAGTACTTC	CASSPGQGAGETQYF
TRBD1	TRBV9	.	TRBJ2-2	18	TGTGCCAGCAGCGGGAGTAGGTTACAGGGGGTGAGGACCGGGGAGCTGTTTTTT	CASSGSRLQGVRTGELFF
.	TRBV5-1	.	TRBJ1-2	16	TGCGCCAGCAGCTTGGAGGGTAGGGGAACTAACTATGGCTACACCTTC	CASSLEGRGTNYGYTF
.	TRBV7-8	.	TRBJ1-2	15	TGTGCCAGCAGCTTAGGGGGAGACAGGTCCGCTGGCTACACCTTC	CASSLGGDRSAGYTF
TRBD2	TRBV7-2	.	TRBJ2-6	19	TGTGCCAGCAGTTACCGACTAGCGGGGGGGAACACTGGGGCCAACGTCCTGACTTTC	CASSYRLAGGNTGANVLTF
TRBD1	TRBV7-2	.	TRBJ2-4	14	TGTGCCAGCAGTTCCGGGACAGGGAGGCTCATTCAGTACTTC	CASSSGTGRLIQYF
TRBD1	TRBV6-5	.	TRBJ2-5	14	TGTGCCAGCACTACAAACAGGGGGAGAGAGACCCAGTACTTC	CASTTNRGRETQYF
.	TRBV4-1	.	TRBJ2-7	14	TGCGCCAGCAGCTACCGCCAGGGGAACTACGAGCAGTACTTC	CASSYRQGNYEQYF
.	TRBV14	.	TRBJ1-1	13	TGTGCCAGCAGCCTGACACTGAACACTGAAGCTTTCTTT	CASSLTLNTEAFF
TRBD1	TRBV9	.	TRBJ2-2	14	TGTGCCAGCAGCGTGCGGACAGGGGGCGGGGAGCTGTTTTTT	CASSVRTGGGELFF
TRBD2	TRBV7-2	.	TRBJ2-7	15	TGTGCCAGCAGCCGAGGGACTAGCGGGATTTACGAGCAGTACTTC	CASSRGTSGIYEQYF
TRBD1	TRBV30	.	TRBJ2-2	14	TGTGCCTGGAGGCGGGACAGGGTGACCGGGGAGCTGTTTTTT	CAWRRDRVTGELFF
TRBD1	TRBV7-9	.	TRBJ2-1	15	TGTGCCAGCAGCCTAGTTGACAGGGGACCTAATGAGCAGTTCTTC	CASSLVDRGPNEQFF
TRBD1	TRBV7-2	.	TRBJ2-7	15	TGTGCCAGCATCCCCGGCGGGACAGGGGGCAACGAGCAGTACTTC	CASIPGGTGGNEQYF
.	TRBV7-8	.	TRBJ2-3	15	TGTGCCAGCAGCTTAGCGTCGAGGGTCACAGATACGCAGTATTTT	CASSLASRVTDTQYF
.	TRBV11-2	.	TRBJ2-3	12	TGTGCCAGCAGCTTGTTTCCGGATACGCAGTATTTT	CASSLFPDTQYF
TRBD1	TRBV5-4	.	TRBJ1-4	16	TGTGCCAGCAGCTTGGGACAGGGGGCCGGTAATGAAAAACTGTTTTTT	CASSLGQGAGNEKLFF
TRBD1	TRBV28	once	TRBJ1-2	15	TGTGCCAGCAGTCCCTCGGGGACAGATTTATATGGCTACACCTTC	CASSPSGTDLYGYTF
.	TRBV6-1	.	TRBJ2-7	15	TGTGCCAGCAGGCGTCCAGCCCCGGGGACCTACGAGCAGTACTTC	CASRRPAPGTYEQYF
.	TRBV20-1	.	TRBJ2-7	11	TGCAGTGCTTCAGACTCCTACGAGCAGTACTTC	CSASDSYEQYF
.	TRBV5-4	.	TRBJ1-1	14	TGTGCCAGCAGCTTGGGGGGTGGGGGCCCTGAAGCTTTCTTT	CASSLGGGGPEAFF
.	TRBV18	once	TRBJ1-1	15	TGTGCCAGCTCACCAACGAGCGATGGGAACACTGAAGCTTTCTTT	CASSPTSDGNTEAFF
TRBD2	TRBV5-4	.	TRBJ2-3	16	TGTGCCAGCAGCTTGCGCCTAGCGGGGGTAGGAGATACGCAGTATTTT	CASSLRLAGVGDTQYF
.	TRBV9	.	TRBJ2-3	15	TGTGCCAGCGCGACGAGGGGGTCCGGCACAGATACGCAGTATTTT	CASATRGSGTDTQYF
TRBD2	TRBV9	.	TRBJ2-7	15	TGTGCCAGCAGCGTACAAGCGGGGCCCCCCTACGAGCAGTACTTC	CASSVQAGPPYEQYF
TRBD1	TRBV6-1	.	TRBJ2-5	14	TGTGCCAGCAGTCTAGGGGGACAGGGTGAGACCCAGTACTTC	CASSLGGQGETQYF
.	TRBV27	.	TRBJ1-3	15	TGTGCCAGCAGTTCCAGGGCAACCTCTGGAAACACCATATATTTT	CASSSRATSGNTIYF
.	TRBV7-3	.	TRBJ2-1	15	TGTGCCAGCAGCTTAGCGGGAAGCTCCTACAATGAGCAGTTCTTC	CASSLAGSSYNEQFF
TRBD1	TRBV5-1	.	TRBJ2-1	17	TGCGCCAGCAGCTTGGGGGCCGGGACAGGGGGTTACAATGAGCAGTTCTTC	CASSLGAGTGGYNEQFF
.	TRBV2	.	TRBJ2-3	16	TGTGCCAGCAGTGCGCAGGGGTCCCCTTCCACAGATACGCAGTATTTT	CASSAQGSPSTDTQYF
.	TRBV5-4	.	TRBJ2-1	15	TGTGCCAGCAGCCCAAATAGCGCCTCCTACAATGAGCAGTTCTTC	CASSPNSASYNEQFF
.	TRBV19	.	TRBJ2-1	14	TGTGCCATCGATACAGGGTCGAAAGGCAATGAGCAGTTCTTC	CAIDTGSKGNEQFF
TRBD2	TRBV2	.	TRBJ2-2	16	TGTGCCAGCAGTGCGGGGACTAGCGGCCTCACCGGGGAGCTGTTTTTT	CASSAGTSGLTGELFF
.	TRBV27	.	TRBJ2-7	15	TGTGCCAGCAGTTTCAGGGGAAGGAACTCCTACGAGCAGTACTTC	CASSFRGRNSYEQYF
TRBD2	TRBV7-2	once	TRBJ2-1	16	TGTGCCAGCAGCTTAAGATCGCCGTGGGAGGGACCTGGGTGGTTCTTC	CASSLRSPWEGPGWFF
TRBD2	TRBV7-9	.	TRBJ2-1	17	TGTGCCGGCAGCCCCTGGGCGGGGGGGCTATCCTACAATGAGCAGTTCTTC	CAGSPWAGGLSYNEQFF
.	TRBV5-1	.	TRBJ1-1	16	TGCGCCAGCAGTTTTCCGGGACGAGGGGGGGACACTGAAGCTTTCTTT	CASSFPGRGGDTEAFF
.	TRBV5-1	.	TRBJ2-1	12	TGCGCCAGCAGCGGTACTACCAATGAGCAGTTCTTC	CASSGTTNEQFF
.	TRBV5-1	.	TRBJ2-3	14	TGCGCCAGCAGCGCCGACACCGGCACAGATACGCAGTATTTT	CASSADTGTDTQYF
TRBD1	TRBV29-1	once	TRBJ2-7	12	TGCAGCGCGCAGACAGGGGCCGACGAGCAGTACTTC	CSAQTGADEQYF